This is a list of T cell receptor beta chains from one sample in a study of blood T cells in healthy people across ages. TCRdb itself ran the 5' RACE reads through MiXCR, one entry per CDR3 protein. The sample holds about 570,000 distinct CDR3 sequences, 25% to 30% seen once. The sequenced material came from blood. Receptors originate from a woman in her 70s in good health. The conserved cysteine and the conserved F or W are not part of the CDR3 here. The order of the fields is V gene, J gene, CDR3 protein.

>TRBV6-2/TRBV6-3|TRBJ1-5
ASSSRTPNQPQH
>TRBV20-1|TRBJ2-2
SAAGAGGLTGELF
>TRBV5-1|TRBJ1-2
ASSSGTGHYGYT
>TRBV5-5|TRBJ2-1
ASSYVAGGTNEQF
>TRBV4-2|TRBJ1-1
ASSRGLNEAF
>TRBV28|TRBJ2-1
ASPPLGTIYNEQF
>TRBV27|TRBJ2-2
ASISGEPF
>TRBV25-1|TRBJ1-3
ASSTGHTSGNTIY
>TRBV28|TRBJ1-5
ASNGSNQPQH
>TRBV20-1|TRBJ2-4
SAQRGVAKNIQY
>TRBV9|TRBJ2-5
ASSPGIGLAGEETQY
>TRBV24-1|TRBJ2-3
ATSDPKGARPDTQY
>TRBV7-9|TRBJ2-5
ASSLEGQVVLETQY
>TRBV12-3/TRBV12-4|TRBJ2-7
ASSKVWGPYEQY
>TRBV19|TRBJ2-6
ASKPGQISGANVLT
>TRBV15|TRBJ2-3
ATSRDSQDTQY
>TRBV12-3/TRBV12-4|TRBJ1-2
ASGLTGTGGRDGYT
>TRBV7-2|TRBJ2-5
TSSLNGGRETQY
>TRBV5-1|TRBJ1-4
ASSPWDRKNEKLF
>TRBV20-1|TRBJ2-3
SAFGATSTDTQY
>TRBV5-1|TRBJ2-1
ASSMASGAYNEQF
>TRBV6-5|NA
ASSYPGLGTNEQF
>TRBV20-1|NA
SATQGFPYEQY
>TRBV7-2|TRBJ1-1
ASSLEWTPEAF
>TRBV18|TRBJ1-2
ASSLLLDRTGSYGYT
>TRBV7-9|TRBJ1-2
ASSARTDGYT
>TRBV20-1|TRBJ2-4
SASDRGVYEY
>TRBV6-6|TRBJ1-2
ACSYSGQGVMDGYT
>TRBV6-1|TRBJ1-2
ASSVEAFHGYT
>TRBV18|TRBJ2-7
ASSPGGGSYEQY
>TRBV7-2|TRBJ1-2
ASSTVGALPDGYT
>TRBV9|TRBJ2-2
ASSRQGQNTGGLF
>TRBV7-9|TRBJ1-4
ASSLGLGIEANEKLF
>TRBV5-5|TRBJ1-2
ASSPRELYGYT
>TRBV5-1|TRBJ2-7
ASSRPGQATPYEQY
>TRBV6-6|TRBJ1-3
ASSQAGRWGNTIY
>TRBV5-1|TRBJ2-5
ASCAVGGLTQETQY
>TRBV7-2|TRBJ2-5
ASSLRSGPSTGTQY
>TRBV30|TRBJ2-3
AWSYGSSTDTQY
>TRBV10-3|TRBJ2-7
AISDPGLAGEQY
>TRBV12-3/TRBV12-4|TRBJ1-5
ASSPGAMIGQPQH
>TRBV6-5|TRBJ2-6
ASSWTATSGANVLT
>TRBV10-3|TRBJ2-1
AISEAGRLRAQF
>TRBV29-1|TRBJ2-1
SVRSGGGYNEQF
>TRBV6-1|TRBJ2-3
ASSDLAQPTDTQY
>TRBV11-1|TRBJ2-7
ASSLRRDGISYEQY
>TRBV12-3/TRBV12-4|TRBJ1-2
ASSLKSGHLLT
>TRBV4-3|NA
ASSQDLGDEQF
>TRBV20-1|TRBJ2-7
SARVARRAGEQY
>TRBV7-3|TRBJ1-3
ASSLYPQGQDFSGNTIY
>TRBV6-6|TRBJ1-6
ASSYSRDNSPLH
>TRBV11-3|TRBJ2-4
ASSITENIQY
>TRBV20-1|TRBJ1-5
SARERPFTNLNQPQH